This is a list of T cell receptor beta chains from one sample in a study of Graves' ophthalmopathy and Graves' hyperthyroidism. TCRdb re-called the multiplex PCR reads through MiXCR, storing one row per CDR3 protein. The sample includes about 500,000 distinct CDR3 sequences, less than 45% seen only once; the top ten take 4% to 5%. The sequencing input was peripheral blood or thyroid tissue (not recorded which). All receptors come from an adult man with Graves' hyperthyroidism. The CDR3 runs from the conserved cysteine through the conserved F or W.

TRBV19	TRBJ2-6	CASSIGARPSGANVLTF
TRBV11-2	TRBJ1-1	CARSPQGNTEAFF
TRBV7-9	TRBJ2-7	CASSPGQGPGGEQYF
TRBV7-2	TRBJ2-5	CASSLGRNQETQYF
TRBV24-1	TRBJ2-7	CATGQGGHEQYF
TRBV7-9	TRBJ2-7	CASSHVAGRYEQYF
TRBV7-9	TRBJ1-3	CASRRSRNTIYF
TRBV7-2	TRBJ2-7	CASGDRLYEQYF
TRBV7-9	TRBJ2-1	CASSFRGGTYNEQFF
TRBV14	TRBJ2-7	CASSDRLTGSYEQYF
TRBV7-9	TRBJ2-5	CASSQDWQGETQYF
TRBV5-8	TRBJ1-2	CASSTLDGANYGYTF
TRBV7-8	TRBJ2-7	CASSLGGLGRVYEQYF
TRBV2	TRBJ2-7	CASSPPGGGYYEQYF
TRBV7-9	TRBJ1-1	CASSQGLAGGAGNTEAFF
TRBV6-5	TRBJ2-5	CASSYVIAGALVQETQYF
TRBV2	TRBJ2-5	CASSEQDRDEETQYF
TRBV15	TRBJ2-7	CATSRDLAPRYEQYF
TRBV7-9	TRBJ1-4	CASSRPGGRTEKLFF
TRBV20-1	TRBJ2-6	CSAGNRAGANVLTF
TRBV4-1	TRBJ2-5	CASSQVGGEQETQYF
TRBV7-2	TRBJ1-6	CASSLARVGGSPLHF
TRBV29-1	TRBJ1-4	CSVRGSSTNEKLFF
TRBV2	TRBJ2-7	CASSDPSYEQYF
TRBV5-1	TRBJ2-5	CASSRGTTHQEAQYF
TRBV6-5	TRBJ1-5	CASSYGTGQNQPQHF
TRBV12-3/TRBV12-4	TRBJ2-5	CASSPRTGAPLETQYF
TRBV6-1	TRBJ1-1	CASVLVGTEAFF
TRBV29-1	TRBJ2-5	CSVADETQYF
TRBV7-9	TRBJ2-7	CASSQHGIYEQYF
TRBV7-9	TRBJ1-3	CASSHPGGTGAYTIYF
TRBV4-1	TRBJ1-2	CASSQEVVKTGGYTF
TRBV5-1	TRBJ1-2	CASSRDGINYGYTF
TRBV9	TRBJ1-1	CASSAGDYTEAFF
TRBV7-6	TRBJ2-2	CASSFGTYTGELFF
TRBV2	TRBJ1-1	CASSVTPTGQANTEAFF
TRBV2	TRBJ1-5	CASSGDRDRPLQPQHF
TRBV29-1	TRBJ2-7	CSLASTYEQYF